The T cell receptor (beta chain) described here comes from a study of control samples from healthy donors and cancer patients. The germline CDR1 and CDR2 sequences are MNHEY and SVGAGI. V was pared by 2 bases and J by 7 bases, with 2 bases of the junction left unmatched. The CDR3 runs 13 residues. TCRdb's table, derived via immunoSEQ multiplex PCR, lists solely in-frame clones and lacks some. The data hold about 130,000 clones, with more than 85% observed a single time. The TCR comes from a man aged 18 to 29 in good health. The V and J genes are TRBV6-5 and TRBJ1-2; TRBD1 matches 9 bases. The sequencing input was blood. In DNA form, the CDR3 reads TGTGCCAGCAGTTACATGACAGGGGGTGGCTACACCTTC. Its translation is CASSYMTGGGYTF.